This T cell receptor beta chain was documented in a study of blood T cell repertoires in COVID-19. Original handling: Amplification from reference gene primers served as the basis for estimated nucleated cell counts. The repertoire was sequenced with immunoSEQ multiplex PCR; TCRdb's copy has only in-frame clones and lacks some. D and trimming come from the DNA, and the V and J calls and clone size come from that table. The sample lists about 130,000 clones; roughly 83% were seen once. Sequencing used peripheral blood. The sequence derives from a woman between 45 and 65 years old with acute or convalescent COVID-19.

The CDR3 DNA sequence: TGCGCCAGCCACGGGACAGCCTCGAATCAGCCCCAGCATTTT. As protein: CASHGTASNQPQHF. The rearrangement uses TRBV10-2 and TRBJ1-5, with 7 bases identical to TRBD1. The germline V gene has CDR1 WSHSY and CDR2 SAAADI. J lost 4 bases, V lost 8 bases, and 8 bases had no gene match. CDR3 length: 14 residues.